This T cell receptor beta chain was sequenced for a study of blood T cell repertoires in COVID-19. About the study: Acute and convalescent COVID-19 samples came from the United States, Italy and Spain. PBMCs, B-cell-depleted T cells, or T cells were the source of the cDNA or gDNA that made up the material.

In the original analysis: Reference gene primer amplification yielded estimated nucleated cell counts. Data came from immunoSEQ multiplex PCR; TCRdb stores just in-frame clones and leaves some out. V, J and clone size were drawn from that table, and D and trimming were deduced from the DNA. The table shows 150,000 or so clones, with about four fifths occurring only once. Between the trimmed V and J ends, which lost 5 bases and 10 bases, there was a span of 14 bases. This CDR3 region has 13 residues. CDR1 is LGHDT, CDR2 YNNKEL, per germline (reference sequence). The receptor's source is a woman aged 55-70 years with acute or convalescent COVID-19. The sample consisted of peripheral blood. The chain recombines TRBV3-1 (or the pseudogene TRBV3-2) with TRBJ1-4, with a possible D match to TRBD1 (5 bases). For the CDR3, the DNA is TGTGCCAGCAGCACCACAGGTTTAGGAAAACTGTTTTTT. It codes for CASSTTGLGKLFF.